This T cell receptor (beta chain) was captured in a study of blood T cell repertoires in COVID-19. Across the whole study: Some COVID-19 samples were acute and others convalescent; all came from the United States, Italy and Spain.

The CDR3 is made up of 11 amino acids. The V gene lost 4 bases and the J gene lost 6 bases, with 6 bases spanning the gap. Germline V gene sequence: CDR1 SEHNR, CDR2 FQNEAQ (reference sequence). Under the authors' procedure: Nucleated cell number was recorded as an estimate derived from reference gene primer amplification. Some clones are missing from TCRdb's copy, which holds only in-frame ones; the method was immunoSEQ multiplex PCR. V and J calls plus clone size are reproduced from that table; the DNA served to infer D and trimming. The table records more than 75,000 clones, about 91% of them present only once.

The chain recombines TRBV7-9 with TRBJ1-1, with D possibly being TRBD1 (5 bases). The sequenced material came from peripheral blood. This sequence was found in a woman older than 75 with acute or convalescent COVID-19. CDR3 sequence: CASSSTAEAFF. CDR3 DNA: TGTGCCAGCAGCTCGACAGCTGAAGCTTTCTTT.